These 8 T cell receptor beta chains were all obtained from the same sample, sequenced in a study of CD8 T cells in Susac syndrome. RNA amounts of roughly 0.45 to 1 ug underwent reverse transcription with random hexamers. TCRdb reprocessed the immunoSEQ multiplex PCR reads via MiXCR and lists one record per CDR3 protein. The sample has about 300,000 distinct CDR3 sequences; around 91% are singletons. Sequences were obtained from CD8+ T cells from PBMCs. The source of these receptors is a human donor with multiple sclerosis.

The V call is TRBV27, the J call TRBJ1-1; 7 bases line up with TRBD1. CDR3 length: 14 residues. J was trimmed by 3 bases and V by 5 bases; bases with no gene match: 6. Germline loops: CDR1 MNHEY, CDR2 SMNVEV (reference sequence). For the CDR3, the DNA is TGTGCCAGCAGTATCAGGGGGACACACACTGAAGCTTTCTTT. Protein sequence: CASSIRGTHTEAFF.

V and J are TRBV29-1 and TRBJ1-2; D is perhaps TRBD1 (5 bases). V lost 5 bases to trimming and J lost 14 bases, with 18 bases between them. Germline assignment: CDR1 SQVTM and CDR2 ANQGSEA. This CDR3 contains 11 residues. CDR3 protein: CSVSPSRGGTF. CDR3 coding DNA: TGCAGCGTTTCACCGTCTCGGGGGGGAACCTTC.

This chain links TRBV27 with TRBJ2-7; D gene ambiguous. V was pared by 3 bases and J by 3 bases, with 15 bases between. Germline-derived CDR1 and CDR2 are MNHEY and SMNVEV (reference sequence). CDR3 length: 15 residues. CDR3 DNA: TGTGCCAGCAGTTTTCTTCCCTTAGGGCTCTACGAGCAGTACTTC. Amino acids: CASSFLPLGLYEQYF.

The genes are TRBV4-3 and TRBJ1-4; 9 bases fit TRBD1. The CDR3 contains 17 residues. With V trimmed by 0 bases and J by 2 bases, 4 bases remained unmatched. CDR1 is LGHNA and CDR2 is YSLEER in the germline V gene. CDR3 coding DNA: TGCGCCAGCAGCCAAGATCTTGGACAGGGGACTAATGAAAAACTGTTTTTT. Translation gives CASSQDLGQGTNEKLFF.

The chain carries TRBV3-1 and TRBJ2-7; TRBD2 matches at 7 bases. V dropped 0 bases and J dropped 0; count of bases not matched to a gene: 5. The CDR3 spans 16 residues. Germline V CDR1 and CDR2: LGHDT, YNNKEL (reference sequence). The CDR3 is CASSQDPSGFSYEQYF. The DNA of the CDR3 is TGTGCCAGCAGCCAAGACCCTAGCGGATTCTCCTACGAGCAGTACTTC.

V is TRBV15 and J is TRBJ1-2; D is unclear. From germline, CDR1 is LNHNV and CDR2 YYDKDF (reference sequence). The CDR3 loop spans 15 amino acids. With 0 bases removed from V and 5 bases from J, the gap between germline ends came to 13 bases. The chain's CDR3 is CATSRERIFGYGYTF. DNA of the CDR3: TGTGCCACCAGCAGAGAACGGATCTTTGGGTATGGCTACACCTTC.

This rearrangement joins TRBV10-3 to TRBJ2-1; a possible D gene is TRBD1 (5 bases). The CDR3 spans 15 residues. V was pared by 8 bases and J by 0 bases, with 14 bases between. Germline V gene sequence: CDR1 ENHRY, CDR2 SYGVKD. DNA for the CDR3: TGTGCCATCGGAAGGGGCGAAAGCTCCTACAATGAGCAGTTCTTC. Translating gives CAIGRGESSYNEQFF.

The chain couples TRBV6-6 to TRBJ1-2; D gene unclear. The CDR3 contains 11 residues. Germline CDR1 reads MNHNY; CDR2 reads SVGAGI (reference sequence). The germline V and J ends were trimmed by 7 bases and 5 bases, with 8 bases remaining between them. The chain's CDR3 is CASTQEYGYTF. In DNA form, the CDR3 reads TGTGCCAGCACCCAGGAGTATGGCTACACCTTC.